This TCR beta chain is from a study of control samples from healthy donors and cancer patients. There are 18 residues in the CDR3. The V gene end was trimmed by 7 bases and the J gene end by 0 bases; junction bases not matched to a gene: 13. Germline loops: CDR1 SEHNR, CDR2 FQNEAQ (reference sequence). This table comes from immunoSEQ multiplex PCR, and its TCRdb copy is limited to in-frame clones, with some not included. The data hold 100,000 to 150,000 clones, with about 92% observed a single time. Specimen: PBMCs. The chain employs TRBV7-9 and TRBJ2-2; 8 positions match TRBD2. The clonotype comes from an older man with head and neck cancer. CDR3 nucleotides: TGTGCCAGCACCCCCAGCCCTGCAGCGGGAGCGAACACCGGGGAGCTGTTTTTT. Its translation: CASTPSPAAGANTGELFF.